Listed here are 3 T cell receptor beta chains from one sample, sequenced in a study of blood T cells in healthy people across ages. A second PCR, run for about 6 to 11 cycles, used a sample-barcoded 5' primer plus a J-beta primer mix. Via MiXCR, TCRdb re-called the 5' RACE reads, giving one row per CDR3 protein. The profile covers 730,000 or so distinct CDR3 sequences, with 40% to 45% appearing a single time and approximately 22% taken by the ten largest. Material for sequencing was blood. The receptors come from a woman aged 55-69 years in good health.

The genes are TRBV25-1 and TRBJ2-7; weak D call: TRBD1 (6 bases). Germline V gene sequence: CDR1 MGHDK, CDR2 SYGVNS. This CDR3 has 16 residues. Deletions cut 6 bases from V and 2 bases from J, with 20 bases between. CDR3 protein: CASSSLGQKVAYEQYF. The CDR3 DNA reads TGTGCCAGCAGCAGCCTCGGACAGAAGGTAGCCTACGAGCAGTACTTC.

Only a few counts were recorded for this clonotype. J is TRBJ2-1 and V is TRBV12-3 or TRBV12-4, with D perhaps TRBD1 or TRBD2 (5 bases each). Trimming left V 4 bases short and J 6 bases short, with 7 bases between. The CDR3 sequence is 12 residues long. CDR3 in DNA: TGTGCCAGCAGTTCGGGACCCAATGAGCAGTTCTTC. Translated, it gives CASSSGPNEQFF.

V is TRBV7-9 and J is TRBJ2-1, with 13 bases that match TRBD2. Trimming cost V 4 bases and J 5 bases; bases outside gene matches: 8. The CDR3 contains 17 residues. Germline V gene sequence: CDR1 SEHNR, CDR2 FQNEAQ (reference sequence). CDR3 sequence: CASSSGLAGVTNNEQFF. The CDR3 nucleotides read TGTGCCAGCAGCTCCGGACTAGCGGGGGTTACGAACAATGAGCAGTTCTTC. Together with reference TRBV7-9 and TRBJ2-1, the CDR3 gives the full variable domain: DTGVSQNPRHKITKRGQNVTFRCDPISEHNRLYWYRQTLGQGPEFLTYFQNEAQLEKSRLLSDRFSAERPKGSFSTLEIQRTEQGDSAMYLCASSSGLAGVTNNEQFFGPGTRLTVL.